The table lists the clone carrying this T cell receptor beta chain with a few counts. Its antigen is still unknown. An end of the junction differs from the germline gene, which may be a read error. TCRdb used MiXCR to reprocess the reads, holding one entry per CDR3 protein. The sample yields roughly 320,000 distinct CDR3 sequences, 8% to 9.5% seen once. The sample originates from a study of T cell repertoires in cytomegalovirus infection. Study observations and caveats: In two of eight donors, the top clonotype was HLA-C-restricted CMV-specific.

From germline, CDR1 is LNHDA and CDR2 SQIVND (reference sequence). This CDR3 is built from 11 residues. The chain joins TRBV19 to TRBJ1-1; D is ambiguous. The clonotype was recovered from a human donor in good health (CMV status not recorded). Some clones in this sample may be carry-over from other donors' samples. Sequenced sample: PBMCs. CDR3 amino acids: CACSLGTEAFF. As DNA, the CDR3 is TGTGCCTGTAGCTTGGGGACTGAAGCTTTCTTT.